This T cell receptor (beta chain) comes out of a study of Ad26.COV2.S vaccination and SARS-CoV-2 variants. The repertoire was sequenced with immunoSEQ multiplex PCR; TCRdb's copy has only in-frame clones and lacks some. Of hundreds of thousands of clones listed, less than 90% are singletons. Germline V gene lookup returns CDR1 MNHEY and CDR2 SMNVEV (reference sequence). V lost 8 bases to trimming and J lost 4 bases, with 11 bases between them. The CDR3 consists of 13 residues. Noted treatment: some 20 received Ad26.COV2.S at low or high dose, single or two shots; 5 received placebo; per-sample allocation not given. All samples were drawn on day 63, counting from the first vaccine or placebo injection. This clone was seen a single time.

This clonotype was obtained from a person between 18 and 59 years old who received the Ad26.COV2.S COVID-19 vaccine or a placebo. The sequencing here drew on peripheral blood, taken in a trial of Ad26.COV2.S vaccine versus placebo. The chain recombines TRBV27 with TRBJ2-2; D unresolved. The CDR3 here is CASYNRFTGELFF. The CDR3 nucleotides are TGTGCCAGCTATAACAGATTCACCGGGGAGCTGTTTTTT.